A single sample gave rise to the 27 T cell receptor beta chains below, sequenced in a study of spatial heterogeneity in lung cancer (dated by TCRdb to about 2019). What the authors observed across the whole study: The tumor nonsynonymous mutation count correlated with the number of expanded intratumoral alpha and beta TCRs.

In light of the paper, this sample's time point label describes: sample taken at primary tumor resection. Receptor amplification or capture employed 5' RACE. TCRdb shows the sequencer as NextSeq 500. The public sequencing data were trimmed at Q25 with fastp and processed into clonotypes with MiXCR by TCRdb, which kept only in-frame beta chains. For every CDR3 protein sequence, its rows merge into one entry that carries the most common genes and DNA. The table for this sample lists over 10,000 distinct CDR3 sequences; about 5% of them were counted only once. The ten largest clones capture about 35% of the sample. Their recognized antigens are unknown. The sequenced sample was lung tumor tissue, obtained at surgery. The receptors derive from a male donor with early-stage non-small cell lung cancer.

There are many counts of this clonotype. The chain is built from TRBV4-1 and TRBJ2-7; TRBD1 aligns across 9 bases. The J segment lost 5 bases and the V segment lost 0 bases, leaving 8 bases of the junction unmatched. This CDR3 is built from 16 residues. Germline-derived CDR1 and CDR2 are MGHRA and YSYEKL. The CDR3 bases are TGCGCCAGCAGCCAAGATTGGGACAGGGAAGTACACGAGCAGTACGTC. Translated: CASSQDWDREVHEQYV.

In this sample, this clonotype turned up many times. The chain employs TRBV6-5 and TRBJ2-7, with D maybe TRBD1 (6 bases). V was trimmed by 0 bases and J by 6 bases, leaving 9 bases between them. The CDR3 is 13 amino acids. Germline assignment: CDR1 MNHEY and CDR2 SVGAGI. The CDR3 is CASSYSYRAEQYV. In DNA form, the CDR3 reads TGTGCCAGCAGTTACTCGTACAGGGCCGAGCAGTACGTC.

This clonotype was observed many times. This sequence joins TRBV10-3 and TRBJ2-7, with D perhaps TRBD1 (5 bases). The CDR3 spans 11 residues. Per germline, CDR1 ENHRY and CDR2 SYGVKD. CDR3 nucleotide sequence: TGTGCCATCGGTGACAGCTACGAGCAGTACGTC. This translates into CAIGDSYEQYV.

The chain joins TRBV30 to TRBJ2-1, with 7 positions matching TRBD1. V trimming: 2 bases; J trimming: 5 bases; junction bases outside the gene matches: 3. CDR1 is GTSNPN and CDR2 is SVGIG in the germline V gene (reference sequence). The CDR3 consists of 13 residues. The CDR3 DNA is TGTGCCTGGAGTTCAACAGGGGACAATGAGCAGTTCTTC. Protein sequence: CAWSSTGDNEQFF.

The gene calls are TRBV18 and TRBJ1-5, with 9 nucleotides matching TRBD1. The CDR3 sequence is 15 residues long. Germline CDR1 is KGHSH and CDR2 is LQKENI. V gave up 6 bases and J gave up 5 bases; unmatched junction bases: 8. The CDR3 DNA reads TGTGCCAGCTCCCTTCAGGGACAGGGATATCAGCCCCAGCATTTT. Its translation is CASSLQGQGYQPQHF.

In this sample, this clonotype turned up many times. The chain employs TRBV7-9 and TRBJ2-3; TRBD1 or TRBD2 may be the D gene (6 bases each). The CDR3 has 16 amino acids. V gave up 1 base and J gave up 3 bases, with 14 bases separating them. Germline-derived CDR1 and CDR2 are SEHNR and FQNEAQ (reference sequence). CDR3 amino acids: CASSLGPGGPTDTQYF. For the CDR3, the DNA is TGTGCCAGCAGCTTAGGACCCGGGGGCCCTACAGATACGCAGTATTTT.

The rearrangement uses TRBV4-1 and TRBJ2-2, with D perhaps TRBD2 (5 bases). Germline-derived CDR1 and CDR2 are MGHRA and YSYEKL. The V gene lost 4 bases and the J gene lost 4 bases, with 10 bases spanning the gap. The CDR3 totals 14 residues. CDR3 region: CASSLEGSTGELFF. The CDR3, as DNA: TGCGCCAGCAGCCTAGAAGGGAGCACCGGGGAGCTGTTTTTT.

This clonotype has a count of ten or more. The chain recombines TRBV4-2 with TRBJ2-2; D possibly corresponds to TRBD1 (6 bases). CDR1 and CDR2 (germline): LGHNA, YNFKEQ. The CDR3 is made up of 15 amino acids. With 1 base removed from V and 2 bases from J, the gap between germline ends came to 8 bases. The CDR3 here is CASSQGTVNTGELFF. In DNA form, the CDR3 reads TGTGCCAGCAGCCAAGGGACAGTAAACACCGGGGAGCTGTTTTTT.

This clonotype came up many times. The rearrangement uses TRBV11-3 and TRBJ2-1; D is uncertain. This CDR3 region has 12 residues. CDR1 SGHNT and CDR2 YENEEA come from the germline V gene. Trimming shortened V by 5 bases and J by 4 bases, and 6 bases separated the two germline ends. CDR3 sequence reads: CASSPPYNEQFF. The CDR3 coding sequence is TGTGCCAGCAGCCCTCCTTACAATGAGCAGTTCTTC.

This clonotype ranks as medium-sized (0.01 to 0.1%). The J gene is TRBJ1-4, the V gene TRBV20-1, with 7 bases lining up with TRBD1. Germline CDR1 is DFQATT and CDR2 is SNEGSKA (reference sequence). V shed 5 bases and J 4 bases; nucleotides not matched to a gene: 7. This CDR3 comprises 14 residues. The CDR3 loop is CSAATGTVNEKLFF. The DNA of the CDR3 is TGCAGTGCTGCGACCGGGACAGTTAATGAAAAACTGTTTTTT.

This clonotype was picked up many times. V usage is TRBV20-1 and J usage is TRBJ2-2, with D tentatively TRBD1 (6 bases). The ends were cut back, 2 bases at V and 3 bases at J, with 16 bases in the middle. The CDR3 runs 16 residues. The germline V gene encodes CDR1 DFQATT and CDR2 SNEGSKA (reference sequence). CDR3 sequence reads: CSARSPGTPDTGELFF. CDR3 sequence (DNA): TGCAGTGCTAGAAGCCCCGGGACACCAGACACCGGGGAGCTGTTTTTT.

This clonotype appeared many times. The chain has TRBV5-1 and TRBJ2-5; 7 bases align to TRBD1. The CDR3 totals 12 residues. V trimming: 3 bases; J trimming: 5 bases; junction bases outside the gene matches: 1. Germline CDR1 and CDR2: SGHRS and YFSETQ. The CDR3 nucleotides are TGCGCCAGCAGCTCGGGACAGGAGACCCAGTACTTC. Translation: CASSSGQETQYF.

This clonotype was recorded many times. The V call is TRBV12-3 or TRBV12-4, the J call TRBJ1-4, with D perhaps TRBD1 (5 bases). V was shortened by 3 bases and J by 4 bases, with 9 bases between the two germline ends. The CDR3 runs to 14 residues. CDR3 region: CASSFGDGNEKLFF. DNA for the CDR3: TGTGCCAGCAGTTTTGGGGACGGTAATGAAAAACTGTTTTTT.

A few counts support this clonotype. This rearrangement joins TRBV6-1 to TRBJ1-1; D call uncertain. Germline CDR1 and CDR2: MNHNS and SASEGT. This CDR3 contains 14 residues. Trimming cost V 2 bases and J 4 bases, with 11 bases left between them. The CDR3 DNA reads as TGTGCCAGCAGTGAATTGGGAATCGTCACTGAAGCTTTCTTT. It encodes CASSELGIVTEAFF.

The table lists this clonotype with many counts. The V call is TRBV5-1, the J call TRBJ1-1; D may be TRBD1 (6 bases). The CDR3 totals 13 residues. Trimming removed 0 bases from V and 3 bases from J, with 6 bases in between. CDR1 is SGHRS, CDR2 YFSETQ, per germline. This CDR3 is CASSLGQDTEAFF. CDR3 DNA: TGCGCCAGCAGCTTGGGACAGGACACTGAAGCTTTCTTT.

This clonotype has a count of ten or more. CDR3 coding DNA: TGTGCCAGCAGTTTGGGCTACGAGCAGTACGTC. It is translated as CASSLGYEQYV. The chain employs TRBV12-3 or TRBV12-4 and TRBJ2-7, with D hard to call. This CDR3 has 11 residues. Between the trimmed V and J ends, which lost 3 bases and 3 bases, there was a span of 3 bases.

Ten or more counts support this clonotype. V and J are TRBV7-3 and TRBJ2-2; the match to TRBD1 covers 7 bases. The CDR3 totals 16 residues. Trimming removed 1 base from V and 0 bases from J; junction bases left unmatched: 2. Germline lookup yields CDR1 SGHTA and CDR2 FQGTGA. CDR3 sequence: CASSLIGTANTGELFF. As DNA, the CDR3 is TGTGCCAGCAGCTTAATTGGGACAGCGAACACCGGGGAGCTGTTTTTT.

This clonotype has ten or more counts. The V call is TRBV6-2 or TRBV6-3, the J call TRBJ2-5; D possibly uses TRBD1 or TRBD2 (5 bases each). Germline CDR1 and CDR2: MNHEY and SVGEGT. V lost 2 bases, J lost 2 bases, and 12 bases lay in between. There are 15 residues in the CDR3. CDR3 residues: CASSYRGAGQETQYF. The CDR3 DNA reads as TGTGCCAGCAGTTACAGGGGAGCAGGGCAAGAGACCCAGTACTTC.

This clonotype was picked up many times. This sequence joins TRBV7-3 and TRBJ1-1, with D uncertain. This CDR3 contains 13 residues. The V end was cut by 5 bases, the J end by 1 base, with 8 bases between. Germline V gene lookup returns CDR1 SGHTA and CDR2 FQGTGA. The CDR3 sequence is CASSPAGNTEAFF. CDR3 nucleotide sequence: TGTGCCAGCAGCCCCGCAGGGAACACTGAAGCTTTCTTT.

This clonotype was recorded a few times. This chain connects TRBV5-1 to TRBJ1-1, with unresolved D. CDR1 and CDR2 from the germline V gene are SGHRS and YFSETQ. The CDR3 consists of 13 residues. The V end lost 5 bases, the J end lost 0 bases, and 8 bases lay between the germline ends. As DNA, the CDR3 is TGCGCCAGCAGGGTTGGGTTGAACACTGAAGCTTTCTTT. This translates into CASRVGLNTEAFF. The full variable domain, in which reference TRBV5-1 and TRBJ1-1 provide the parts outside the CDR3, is KAGVTQTPRYLIKTRGQQVTLSCSPISGHRSVSWYQQTPGQGLQFLFEYFSETQRNKGNFPGRFSGRQFSNSRSEMNVSTLELGDSALYLCASRVGLNTEAFFGQGTRLTVV.

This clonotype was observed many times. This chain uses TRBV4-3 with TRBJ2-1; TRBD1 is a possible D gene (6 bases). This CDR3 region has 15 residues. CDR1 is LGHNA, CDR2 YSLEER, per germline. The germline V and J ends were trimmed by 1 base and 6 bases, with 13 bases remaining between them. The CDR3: CASSQVWDTFNEQFF. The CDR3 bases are TGCGCCAGCAGCCAAGTCTGGGACACGTTCAATGAGCAGTTCTTC.

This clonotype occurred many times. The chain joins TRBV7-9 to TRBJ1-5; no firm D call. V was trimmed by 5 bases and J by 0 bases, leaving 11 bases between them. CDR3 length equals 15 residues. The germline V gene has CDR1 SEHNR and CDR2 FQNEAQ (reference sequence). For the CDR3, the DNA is TGTGCCAGCAGCACCGTTGGATCTAGCAATCAGCCCCAGCATTTT. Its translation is CASSTVGSSNQPQHF.

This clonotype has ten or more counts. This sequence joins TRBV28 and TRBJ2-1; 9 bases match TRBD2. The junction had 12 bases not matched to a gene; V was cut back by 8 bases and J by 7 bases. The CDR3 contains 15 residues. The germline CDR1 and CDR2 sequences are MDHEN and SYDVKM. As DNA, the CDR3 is TGTGCCAGCCACGGGCTGCGGGGGGGCCAGAATGAGCAGTTCTTC. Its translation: CASHGLRGGQNEQFF.

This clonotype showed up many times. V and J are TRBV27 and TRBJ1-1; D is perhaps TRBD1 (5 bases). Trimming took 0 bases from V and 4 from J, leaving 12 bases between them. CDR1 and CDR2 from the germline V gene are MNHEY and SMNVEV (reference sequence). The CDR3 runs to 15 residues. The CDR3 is CASSLSVLGGTEAFF. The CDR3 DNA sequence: TGTGCCAGCAGTTTATCGGTTCTCGGGGGCACTGAAGCTTTCTTT.

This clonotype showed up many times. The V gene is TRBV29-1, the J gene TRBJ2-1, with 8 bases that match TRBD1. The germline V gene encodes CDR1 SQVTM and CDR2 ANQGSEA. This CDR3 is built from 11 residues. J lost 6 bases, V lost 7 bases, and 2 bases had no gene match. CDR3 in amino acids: CSGTGGNEQFF. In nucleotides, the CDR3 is TGCAGCGGCACAGGGGGCAATGAGCAGTTCTTC.

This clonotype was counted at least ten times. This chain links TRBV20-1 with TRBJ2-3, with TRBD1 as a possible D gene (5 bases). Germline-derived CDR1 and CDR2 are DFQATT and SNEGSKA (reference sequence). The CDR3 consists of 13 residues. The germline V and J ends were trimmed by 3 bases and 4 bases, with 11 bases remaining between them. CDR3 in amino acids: CSASRRQSDTQYF. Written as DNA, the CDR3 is TGCAGTGCTAGCAGGCGACAGTCAGATACGCAGTATTTT.

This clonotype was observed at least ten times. The CDR3 DNA is TGTGCCTGGAGTGGGGGGGTGGTCGCTAATGAAAAACTGTTTTTT. Translation gives CAWSGGVVANEKLFF. The chain combines TRBV30 with TRBJ1-4; maybe TRBD1 (5 bases). Germline CDR1 reads GTSNPN; CDR2 reads SVGIG (reference sequence). Trimming removed 1 base from V and 3 bases from J, with 12 bases in between. The CDR3 is made up of 15 amino acids.